The 30 T cell receptor beta chains presented below share a single source sample, sequenced in a study of blood T cells in healthy people across ages. The second PCR ran 7 to 11 cycles with a sample-barcoded 5' primer and J-beta primers. TCRdb called the 5' RACE reads again in MiXCR, with one record for every CDR3 protein. The table has about 830,000 distinct CDR3 sequences, nearly 60% seen once. Sequenced input: blood. The receptor source for this set is a man aged 30 to 45 in good health.

This clonotype was detected a few times. The chain recombines TRBV12-3 or TRBV12-4 with TRBJ2-7; D gene unclear. V was clipped by 1 base and J by 1 base, with 11 bases between them. The CDR3 runs to 15 residues. CDR3 bases: TGTGCCAGCAGTTTAGATCAGGCCAGATCCTACGAGCAGTACTTC. Its translation: CASSLDQARSYEQYF.

CDR3 DNA sequence: TGTGCCAGCAGCAGACCGGGACAGTCGGCGGGTACGCAGTATTTT. Translation gives CASSRPGQSAGTQYF. The chain uses TRBV27 and TRBJ2-3, with 7 bases fitting TRBD1. The V segment lost 6 bases and the J segment 8 bases; nucleotides outside the gene matches: 14. Germline V gene sequence: CDR1 MNHEY, CDR2 SMNVEV (reference sequence). This CDR3 has 15 amino acids.

The rearrangement joins TRBV4-1 to TRBJ2-3, with 13 bases lining up with TRBD2. Germline V gene sequence: CDR1 MGHRA, CDR2 YSYEKL. Trimming took 2 bases from V and 2 from J; bases not matched to a gene: 4. The CDR3 runs to 17 residues. Written as DNA, the CDR3 is TGCGCCAGCAGCCAATCTACTAGCGGGGGGGCCACAGATACGCAGTATTTT. Protein: CASSQSTSGGATDTQYF.

This sequence joins TRBV2 and TRBJ1-6; no reliable D call. CDR3 length: 15 residues. With 6 bases removed from V and 7 bases from J, the gap between germline ends came to 16 bases. From germline, CDR1 is SNHLY and CDR2 FYNNEI. Written as DNA, the CDR3 is TGTGCCAGCAGCGCCCTCCCGGCCATCAATTCACCCCTCCACTTT. Its translation is CASSALPAINSPLHF. The full variable domain, completed using reference TRBV2 and TRBJ1-6, is EPEVTQTPSHQVTQMGQEVILRCVPISNHLYFYWYRQILGQKVEFLVSFYNNEISEKSEIFDDQFSVERPDGSNFTLKIRSTKLEDSAMYFCASSALPAINSPLHFGNGTRLTVT.

This clonotype was observed at least ten times. The V call is TRBV7-9, the J call TRBJ1-1; D is possibly TRBD1 (5 bases). This CDR3 region has 13 residues. Trimming removed 5 bases from V and 1 base from J, with 8 bases in between. Germline lookup yields CDR1 SEHNR and CDR2 FQNEAQ (reference sequence). The CDR3 DNA follows: TGTGCCAGCAGCCGGGACGGGAACACTGAAGCTTTCTTT. Translation gives CASSRDGNTEAFF.

The V and J genes are TRBV20-1 and TRBJ2-7; D is unresolved. V gave up 5 bases and J gave up 2 bases, with 13 bases separating them. The CDR3 contains 13 residues. Looked up from germline, CDR1 is DFQATT and CDR2 is SNEGSKA (reference sequence). In DNA form, the CDR3 reads TGCAGTGCTTCCTCTGACCGGGCCTACGAGCAGTACTTC. It is translated as CSASSDRAYEQYF.

The table lists this clonotype with a count of one. In DNA form, the CDR3 reads TGTGCCAGCAGCTTCAGGACTAGCGGGCCAGATACGCAGTATTTT. It encodes CASSFRTSGPDTQYF. The chain has TRBV11-2 and TRBJ2-3; 11 nucleotides line up with TRBD2. The germline gives CDR1 SGHAT, CDR2 FQNNGV. The J segment lost 4 bases and the V segment lost 3 bases, leaving 3 bases of the junction unmatched. The CDR3 has 15 amino acids.

CDR3 nucleotides: TGTGCCAGCAGTCGGTACGATCAGCCCCAGCATTTT. This sequence encodes CASSRYDQPQHF. V is TRBV7-2 and J is TRBJ1-5, with D unresolved. Germline V gene lookup returns CDR1 SGHTA and CDR2 FQGNSA. CDR3 size: 12 residues. The V end was cut by 6 bases, the J end by 5 bases, with 8 bases between.

This clonotype showed up just a few times. This sequence joins TRBV12-3 or TRBV12-4 and TRBJ2-7, with 8 bases identical to TRBD2. V gave up 5 bases and J gave up 1 base; unmatched junction bases: 7. This CDR3 comprises 15 residues. DNA of the CDR3: TGTGCCAGCAGTCCTTGGCCTAGCGGGTCCTACGAGCAGTACTTC. As protein: CASSPWPSGSYEQYF.

This chain connects TRBV11-1 to TRBJ1-6; no clear D. The CDR3 has 15 amino acids. Between the trimmed V and J ends, which lost 3 bases and 7 bases, there was a span of 13 bases. Germline CDR1 is SGHAT and CDR2 is FQDESV (reference sequence). The CDR3 loop is CASSFSQDGNSPLHF. The DNA for the CDR3 is TGTGCCAGCAGCTTTTCCCAGGACGGAAATTCACCCCTCCACTTT.

This clonotype appeared a few times. The CDR3 DNA sequence: TGTGCCAGCAGTCCCGGGACTAGCGGGAGTTACAATGAGCAGTTCTTC. This gives the protein CASSPGTSGSYNEQFF. The chain links TRBV12-3 or TRBV12-4 to TRBJ2-1; 14 bases map to TRBD2. Trimming removed 5 bases from V and 4 bases from J; junction bases left unmatched: 4. The CDR3 contains 16 residues.

This chain connects TRBV11-2 to TRBJ2-7; weak D call: TRBD2 (6 bases). CDR1 and CDR2 from the germline V gene are SGHAT and FQNNGV. Trimming took 4 bases from V and 0 from J, leaving 10 bases between them. This CDR3 comprises 14 residues. This chain's CDR3 is CASSWGEGSYEQYF. The CDR3 DNA follows: TGTGCCAGCAGCTGGGGGGAAGGCTCCTACGAGCAGTACTTC.

This clonotype occurred many times. The chain employs TRBV29-1 and TRBJ2-1, with D perhaps matching TRBD1 (7 bases). Between the trimmed V and J ends, which lost 7 bases and 4 bases, there was a span of 14 bases. This CDR3 has 13 residues. Germline V lookup: CDR1 SQVTM, CDR2 ANQGSEA. This CDR3 is CSAGDSGYNEQFF. The CDR3 region has the DNA TGCAGCGCGGGGGACAGCGGTTACAATGAGCAGTTCTTC.

V gene TRBV7-2 combines with J gene TRBJ2-5; a possible D gene is TRBD2 (5 bases). Germline-derived CDR1 and CDR2 are SGHTA and FQGNSA. Trimming cost V 5 bases and J 5 bases, with 15 bases left between them. The CDR3 runs 14 residues. CDR3 amino acids: CASSTPSSRETQYF. The CDR3 nucleotides read TGTGCCAGCAGCACGCCTAGCAGCCGGGAGACCCAGTACTTC.

The chain joins TRBV4-3 to TRBJ1-2; D may be TRBD1 (5 bases). Germline values: CDR1 LGHNA, CDR2 YSLEER. This CDR3 spans 14 amino acids. The V end lost 0 bases, the J end lost 7 bases, and 12 bases lay between the germline ends. CDR3 region: CASSQERARGGYTF. The DNA for the CDR3 is TGCGCCAGCAGCCAAGAGAGGGCAAGGGGTGGCTACACCTTC.

This chain uses TRBV29-1 with TRBJ1-1, with D perhaps TRBD1 (5 bases). V was shortened by 4 bases and J by 1 base, with 10 bases between the two germline ends. Germline V gives CDR1 SQVTM, CDR2 ANQGSEA. The CDR3 extends over 13 amino acids. The CDR3 DNA reads as TGCAGCGTTGGGGGACGGAGGAACACTGAAGCTTTCTTT. This codes for CSVGGRRNTEAFF.

The V and J genes are TRBV20-1 and TRBJ2-7; 9 bases are a match to TRBD1. J was trimmed by 4 bases and V by 1 base; bases with no gene match: 8. This CDR3 is 15 amino acids long. Germline assignment: CDR1 DFQATT and CDR2 SNEGSKA (reference sequence). CDR3 in amino acids: CSARVLRDRAYEQYF. DNA for the CDR3: TGCAGTGCTAGAGTCTTACGGGACAGGGCTTACGAGCAGTACTTC.

The chain employs TRBV4-1 and TRBJ2-3; D ambiguous. The CDR3 contains 14 residues. V was pared by 4 bases and J by 8 bases, with 16 bases between. The germline V gene encodes CDR1 MGHRA and CDR2 YSYEKL. DNA for the CDR3: TGCGCCAGCAGCCCTGAAGGGCCCATCCCTACGCAGTATTTT. Protein sequence: CASSPEGPIPTQYF.

In this sample, this clonotype turned up a few times. The chain carries TRBV20-1 and TRBJ1-1; D is unclear. V was shortened by 5 bases and J by 1 base, with 11 bases between the two germline ends. Germline CDR1 DFQATT, CDR2 SNEGSKA (reference sequence). There are 13 residues in the CDR3. The CDR3 here is CSARGQANTEAFF. DNA of the CDR3: TGCAGTGCTCGCGGGCAGGCGAACACTGAAGCTTTCTTT.

The chain recombines TRBV6-1 with TRBJ2-4; D could derive from TRBD1 or TRBD2 (5 bases each). The J call may not be correct, given that the DNA end is closer to TRBJ2-7. The germline V gene has CDR1 MNHNS and CDR2 SASEGT. CDR3 length equals 16 residues. CDR3 coding DNA: TGTGCCAGCAGTGTCCTTCCCGGGACGGCTAACTACGAGCAGTACTTC. Translated: CASSVLPGTANYEQYF.

The genes are TRBV10-3 and TRBJ2-7; 8 bases are shared with TRBD1. The V gene's germline CDR1 is ENHRY and CDR2 SYGVKD. The length of the CDR3 is 15 residues. J gave up 3 bases and V 3 bases, and 7 bases lay outside the gene matches. The CDR3 here is CAISDTGGKVYEQYF. The DNA of the CDR3 is TGTGCCATCAGTGACACAGGGGGGAAGGTCTACGAGCAGTACTTC.

The chain has TRBV5-1 and TRBJ2-3, with D unclear. Looked up from germline, CDR1 is SGHRS and CDR2 is YFSETQ. The CDR3 runs to 13 residues. V was trimmed by 4 bases and J by 2 bases, leaving 8 bases between them. In nucleotides, the CDR3 is TGCGCCAGCAGCGCCTCCGACACAGATACGCAGTATTTT. Its protein is CASSASDTDTQYF.

This clonotype was detected ten times or more. The rearrangement joins TRBV6-5 to TRBJ1-2, with 10 bases lining up with TRBD1. Germline assignment: CDR1 MNHEY and CDR2 SVGAGI. V trimming: 5 bases; J trimming: 7 bases; junction bases outside the gene matches: 7. The CDR3 runs 14 residues. CDR3: CASSTGQGSSGYTF. In DNA form, the CDR3 reads TGTGCCAGCAGTACGGGACAGGGGTCTTCTGGCTACACCTTC.

The V and J genes are TRBV7-2 and TRBJ1-4, with D possibly matching TRBD1 (6 bases). Looked up from germline, CDR1 is SGHTA and CDR2 is FQGNSA. V lost 1 base, J lost 6 bases, and 12 bases lay in between. This CDR3 has 15 amino acids. The CDR3 DNA reads TGTGCCAGCAGCTTAGTGAGGGGGATTGATGAAAAACTGTTTTTT. Amino acid sequence: CASSLVRGIDEKLFF.

The chain links TRBV6-6 to TRBJ1-5; a weak D match, TRBD1 (6 bases). Germline CDR1 and CDR2: MNHNY and SVGAGI (reference sequence). CDR3 length: 15 residues. The germline V and J ends were trimmed by 2 bases and 7 bases, with 15 bases remaining between them. The DNA for the CDR3 is TGTGCCAGCAGTTACGACGGGGGGCGCAGACAGCCCCAGCATTTT. It specifies CASSYDGGRRQPQHF.

The CDR3 sequence is CASSSLGSTYGYTF. CDR3 sequence (DNA): TGTGCCAGCAGTTCATTAGGTTCGACCTATGGCTACACCTTC. The chain uses TRBV12-3 or TRBV12-4 and TRBJ1-2; no firm D call. The CDR3 length is 14 residues. V was trimmed by 4 bases and J by 4 bases, leaving 13 bases between them.

This chain joins TRBV6-5 and TRBJ2-7; D uncertain. Germline V gene data show CDR1 as MNHEY and CDR2 as SVGAGI. The length of the CDR3 is 13 residues. The V gene lost 2 bases and the J gene lost 0 bases, with 5 bases spanning the gap. DNA of the CDR3: TGTGCCAGCAGTTACATGGCCTCCTACGAGCAGTACTTC. It is translated as CASSYMASYEQYF.

The sample holds a few counts of this clonotype. J is TRBJ1-2 and V is TRBV3-1, with a tentative D call TRBD1 (5 bases). Trimming shortened V by 3 bases and J by 7 bases, and 12 bases separated the two germline ends. CDR1 and CDR2 from the germline V gene are LGHDT and YNNKEL (reference sequence). The CDR3 length is 13 residues. The CDR3 region is CASSQGVPGGYTF. Written as DNA, the CDR3 is TGTGCCAGCAGCCAGGGGGTGCCTGGTGGCTACACCTTC.

This clonotype was counted a few times. The V and J genes are TRBV7-2 and TRBJ1-4, with D unresolved. V was cut by 2 bases and J by 0 bases, with 7 bases left in between. The CDR3 is made up of 15 amino acids. CDR1 is SGHTA and CDR2 is FQGNSA in the germline V gene. The CDR3 sequence: CASSLWAATNEKLFF. The CDR3 nucleotides are TGTGCCAGCAGCTTATGGGCAGCAACTAATGAAAAACTGTTTTTT.

This clonotype was recorded a few times. The V and J genes are TRBV28 and TRBJ2-1; 10 bases are shared with TRBD2. The length of the CDR3 is 16 residues. CDR1 is MDHEN and CDR2 is SYDVKM in the germline V gene. After removal of 1 base from V and 5 bases from J, the junction contained 5 bases not matched to a gene. This CDR3 reads CASSLSGLAADNEQFF. The CDR3 nucleotides are TGTGCCAGCAGTTTATCAGGACTAGCGGCAGACAATGAGCAGTTCTTC. The variable domain in full, with the rest retrieved from reference TRBV28 and TRBJ2-1, is DVKVTQSSRYLVKRTGEKVFLECVQDMDHENMFWYRQDPGLGLRLIYFSYDVKMKEKGDIPEGYSVSREKKERFSLILESASTNQTSMYLCASSLSGLAADNEQFFGPGTRLTVL.